This T cell receptor beta chain derives from a study of cytomegalovirus exposure and HLA in healthy donors. This PCR relied on a set of 60 Vbeta primers and 13 Jbeta primers. The method was immunoSEQ multiplex PCR; TCRdb's version includes in-frame clones alone and lacks a portion of them. The table includes some 130,000 clones, about 75% detected once. As to this clone: Its antigen is currently unknown.

The V end was cut by 3 bases, the J end by 5 bases, with 10 bases between. Germline lookup yields CDR1 MDHEN and CDR2 SYDVKM. This CDR3 region has 13 residues. Study-level findings and limits: For most TCR beta V segments, an earlier analysis put the productive rate at about 90% or about 30% of the time. The sole available immune exposure information was CMV serostatus. One variant, a missense change in DCLRE1C, was linked in a later analysis to TCR beta V- and J-gene trimming. It was approximately 170 TCR beta chains that were listed as cytomegalovirus-associated.

The chain combines TRBV28 with TRBJ2-5, with D perhaps TRBD2 (7 bases). The sequenced sample was PBMCs. This sequence originates from a man in his thirties or forties in good health and CMV-seronegative. The CDR3 sequence: CASSFGGRETQYF. The DNA of the CDR3 is TGTGCCAGCAGTTTCGGGGGGCGGGAGACCCAGTACTTC.